This T cell receptor (beta chain) originates from a study of OX40 agonist ivuxolimab in advanced cancers. Overall study: Patients in dose escalation had liver, melanoma, kidney or head and neck cancers.

Germline lookup yields CDR1 MNHNS and CDR2 SASEGT. The V end lost 6 bases, the J end lost 0 bases, and 9 bases lay between the germline ends. The CDR3 runs to 14 residues. Produced via immunoSEQ multiplex PCR; TCRdb's table is partial and in-frame only. Altogether some 81,000 clones are present, 70% to 90% being singletons, with the ten largest covering approximately 2%. This TCR derives from an adult with an advanced solid tumor such as melanoma, head and neck, liver or kidney cancer. This chain connects TRBV6-1 to TRBJ1-3; D remains ambiguous. Sample: CD4+ or CD8+ T cells sorted from blood, taken in a trial of the OX40 agonist ivuxolimab. The DNA of the CDR3 is TGTGCCAGCAGAGGCCAGTCCTCTGGAAACACCATATATTTT. Translated: CASRGQSSGNTIYF.